What follows is one TCR beta chain and its context. The source of the sample is a study of neurological immune-mediated disorders. cDNA synthesis was performed by 5'RACE with 10-nucleotide random UMIs. TCRdb reprocessed the 5' RACE reads with MiXCR, giving one entry per CDR3 protein. Of 20,000 to 25,000 distinct CDR3 sequences in the sample, 15% were seen once. Sequencing input: PBMCs. The sequence derives from a female donor with HTLV-1-associated myelopathy (HAM/TSP).

The CDR3 loop reads CASGSVRDRTYEQYF. For the CDR3, the DNA is TGTGCTAGTGGCTCTGTCCGGGACAGAACCTACGAGCAGTACTTC. This chain joins TRBV12-5 and TRBJ2-7; 7 positions match TRBD1. The germline V gene encodes CDR1 LGHNT and CDR2 FRNRAP. Trimming at V came to 6 bases and at J to 2 bases, leaving 10 bases not matched to a gene. The CDR3 is 15 residues long.